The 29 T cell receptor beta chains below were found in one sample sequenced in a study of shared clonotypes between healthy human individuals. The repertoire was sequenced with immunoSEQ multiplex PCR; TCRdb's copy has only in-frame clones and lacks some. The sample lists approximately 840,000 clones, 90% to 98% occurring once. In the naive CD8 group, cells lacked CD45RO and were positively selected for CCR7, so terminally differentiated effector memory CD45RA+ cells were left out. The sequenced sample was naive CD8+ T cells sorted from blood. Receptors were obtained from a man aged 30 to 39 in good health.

This CDR3 is CASRDRGQETQYF. The DNA for the CDR3 is TGTGCCAGCAGGGACAGGGGGCAGGAGACCCAGTACTTC. The chain carries TRBV7-6 and TRBJ2-5; 11 bases are a match to TRBD1. CDR3 length: 13 residues. CDR1 and CDR2 (germline): SGHVS, FNYEAQ. The ends lost 6 bases at V and 5 bases at J; junction bases unmatched: 2.

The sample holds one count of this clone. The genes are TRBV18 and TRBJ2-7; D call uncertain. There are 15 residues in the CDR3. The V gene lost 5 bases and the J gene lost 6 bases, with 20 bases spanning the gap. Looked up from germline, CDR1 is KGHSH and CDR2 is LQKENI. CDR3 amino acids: CASSDPGQRALEQYF. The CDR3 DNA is TGTGCCAGCTCAGATCCCGGTCAACGGGCCCTCGAGCAGTACTTC.

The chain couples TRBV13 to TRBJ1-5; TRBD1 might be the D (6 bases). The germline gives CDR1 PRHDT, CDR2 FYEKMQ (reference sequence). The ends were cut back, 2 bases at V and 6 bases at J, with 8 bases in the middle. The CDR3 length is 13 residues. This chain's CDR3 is CASSLRGSQPQHF. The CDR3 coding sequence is TGTGCCAGCAGCTTAAGGGGGTCTCAGCCCCAGCATTTT.

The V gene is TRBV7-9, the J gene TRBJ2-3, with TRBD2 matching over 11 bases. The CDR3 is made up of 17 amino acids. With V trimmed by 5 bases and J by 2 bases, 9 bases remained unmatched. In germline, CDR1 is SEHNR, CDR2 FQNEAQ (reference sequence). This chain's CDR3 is CASSGGSGLADTDTQYF. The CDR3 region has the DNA TGTGCCAGCAGCGGGGGGTCGGGACTAGCGGACACAGATACGCAGTATTTT.

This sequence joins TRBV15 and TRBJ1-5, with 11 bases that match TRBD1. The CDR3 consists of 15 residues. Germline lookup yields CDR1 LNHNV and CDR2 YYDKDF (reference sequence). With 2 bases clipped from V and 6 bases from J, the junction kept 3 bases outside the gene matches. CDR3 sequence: CATSRRTGGGQPQHF. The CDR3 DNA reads TGTGCCACCAGCAGAAGGACAGGGGGCGGTCAGCCCCAGCATTTT. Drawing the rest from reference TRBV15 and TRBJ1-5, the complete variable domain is DAMVIQNPRYQVTQFGKPVTLSCSQTLNHNVMYWYQQKSSQAPKLLFHYYDKDFNNEADTPDNFQSRRPNTSFCFLDIRSPGLGDTAMYLCATSRRTGGGQPQHFGDGTRLSIL.

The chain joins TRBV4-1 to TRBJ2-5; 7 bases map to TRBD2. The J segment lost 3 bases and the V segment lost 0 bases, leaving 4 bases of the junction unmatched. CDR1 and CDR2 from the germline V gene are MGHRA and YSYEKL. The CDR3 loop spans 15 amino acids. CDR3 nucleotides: TGCGCCAGCAGCCAAGATGAGGCGGGAGAAGAGACCCAGTACTTC. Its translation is CASSQDEAGEETQYF.

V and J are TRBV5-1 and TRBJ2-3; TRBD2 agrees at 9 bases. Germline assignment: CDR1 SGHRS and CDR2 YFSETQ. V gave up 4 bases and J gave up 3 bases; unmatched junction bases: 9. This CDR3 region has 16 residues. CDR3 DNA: TGCGCCAGCAGCCTCATTAGCGGGAGTTTAACAGATACGCAGTATTTT. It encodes CASSLISGSLTDTQYF.

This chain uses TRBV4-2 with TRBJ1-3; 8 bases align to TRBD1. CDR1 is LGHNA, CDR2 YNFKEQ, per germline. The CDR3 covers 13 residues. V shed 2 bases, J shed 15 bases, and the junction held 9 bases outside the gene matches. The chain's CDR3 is CASSQWRGQAGYF. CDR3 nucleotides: TGTGCCAGCAGCCAATGGAGGGGACAGGCTGGATATTTT.

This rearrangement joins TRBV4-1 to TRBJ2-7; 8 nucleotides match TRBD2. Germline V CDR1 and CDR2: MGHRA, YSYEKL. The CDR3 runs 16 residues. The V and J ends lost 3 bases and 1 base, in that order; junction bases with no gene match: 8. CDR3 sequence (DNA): TGCGCCAGCAGCCACAAGCGGGAGAGCTTTTCCTACGAGCAGTACTTC. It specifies CASSHKRESFSYEQYF.

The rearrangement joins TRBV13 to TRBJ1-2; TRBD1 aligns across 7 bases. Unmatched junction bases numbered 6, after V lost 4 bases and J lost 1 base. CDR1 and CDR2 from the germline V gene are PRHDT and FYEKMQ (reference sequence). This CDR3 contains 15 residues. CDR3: CASSSEGGGNYGYTF. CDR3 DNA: TGTGCCAGCAGCTCGGAAGGGGGCGGTAACTATGGCTACACCTTC.

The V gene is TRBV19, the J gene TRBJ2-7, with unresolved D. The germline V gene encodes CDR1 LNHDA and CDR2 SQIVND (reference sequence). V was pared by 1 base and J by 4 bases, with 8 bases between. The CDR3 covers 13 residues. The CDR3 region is CASSIGLGYEQYF. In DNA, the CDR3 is TGTGCCAGTAGTATAGGGCTTGGGTACGAGCAGTACTTC.

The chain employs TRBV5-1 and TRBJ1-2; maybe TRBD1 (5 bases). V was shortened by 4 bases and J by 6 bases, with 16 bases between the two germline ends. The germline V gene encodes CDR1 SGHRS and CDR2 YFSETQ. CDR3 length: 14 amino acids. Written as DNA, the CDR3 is TGCGCCAGCAGCCCTCTTGGGGCAGTAAATGGCTACACCTTC. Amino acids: CASSPLGAVNGYTF. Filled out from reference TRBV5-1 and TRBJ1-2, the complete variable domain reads KAGVTQTPRYLIKTRGQQVTLSCSPISGHRSVSWYQQTPGQGLQFLFEYFSETQRNKGNFPGRFSGRQFSNSRSEMNVSTLELGDSALYLCASSPLGAVNGYTFGSGTRLTVV.

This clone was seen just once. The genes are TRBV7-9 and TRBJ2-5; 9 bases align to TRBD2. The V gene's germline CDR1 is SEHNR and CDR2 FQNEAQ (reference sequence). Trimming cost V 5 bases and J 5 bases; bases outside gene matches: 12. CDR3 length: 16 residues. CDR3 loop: CASSASGGTSRETQYF. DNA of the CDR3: TGTGCCAGCAGCGCATCCGGCGGGACTAGCCGTGAGACCCAGTACTTC.

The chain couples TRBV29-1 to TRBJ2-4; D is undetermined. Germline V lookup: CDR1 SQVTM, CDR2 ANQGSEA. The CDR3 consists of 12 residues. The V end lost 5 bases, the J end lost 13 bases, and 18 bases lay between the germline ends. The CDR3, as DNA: TGCAGCGTTCACCAAAAACCGGGCCCCCAGTACTTC. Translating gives CSVHQKPGPQYF.

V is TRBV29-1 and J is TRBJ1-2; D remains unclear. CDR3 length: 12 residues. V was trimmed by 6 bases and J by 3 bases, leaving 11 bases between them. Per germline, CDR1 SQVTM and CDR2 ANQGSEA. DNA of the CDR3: TGCAGCGTGAGCAGATCCCACTATGGCTACACCTTC. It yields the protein CSVSRSHYGYTF.

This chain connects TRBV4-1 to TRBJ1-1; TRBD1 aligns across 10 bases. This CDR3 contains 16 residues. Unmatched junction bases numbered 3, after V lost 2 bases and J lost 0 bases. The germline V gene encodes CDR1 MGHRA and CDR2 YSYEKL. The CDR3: CASSQRTGGLNTEAFF. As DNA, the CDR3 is TGCGCCAGCAGCCAAAGGACAGGGGGACTGAACACTGAAGCTTTCTTT.

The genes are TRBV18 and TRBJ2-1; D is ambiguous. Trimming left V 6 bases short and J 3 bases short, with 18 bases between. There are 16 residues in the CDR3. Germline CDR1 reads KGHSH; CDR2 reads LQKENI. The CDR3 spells CASSESEVELYNEQFF. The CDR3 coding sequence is TGTGCCAGCTCGGAATCAGAGGTTGAGCTCTACAATGAGCAGTTCTTC.

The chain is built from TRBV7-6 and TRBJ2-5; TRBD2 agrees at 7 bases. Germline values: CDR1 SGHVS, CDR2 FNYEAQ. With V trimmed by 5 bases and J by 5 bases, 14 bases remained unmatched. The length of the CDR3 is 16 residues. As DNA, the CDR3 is TGTGCCAGCAGCCCAGCGGGATCTAGAATAGGGGAGACCCAGTACTTC. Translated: CASSPAGSRIGETQYF.

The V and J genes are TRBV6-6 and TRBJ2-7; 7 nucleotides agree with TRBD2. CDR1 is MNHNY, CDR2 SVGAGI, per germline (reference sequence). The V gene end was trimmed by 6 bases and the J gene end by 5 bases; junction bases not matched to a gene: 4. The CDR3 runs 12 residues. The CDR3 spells CASRFSGDEQYF. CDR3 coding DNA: TGTGCCAGCAGATTCAGCGGGGACGAGCAGTACTTC.

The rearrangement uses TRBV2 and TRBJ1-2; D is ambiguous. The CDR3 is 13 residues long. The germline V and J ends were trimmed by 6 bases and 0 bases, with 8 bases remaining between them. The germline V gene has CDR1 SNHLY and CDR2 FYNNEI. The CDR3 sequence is CASSVDSNYGYTF. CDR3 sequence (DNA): TGTGCCAGCAGCGTAGATTCTAACTATGGCTACACCTTC.

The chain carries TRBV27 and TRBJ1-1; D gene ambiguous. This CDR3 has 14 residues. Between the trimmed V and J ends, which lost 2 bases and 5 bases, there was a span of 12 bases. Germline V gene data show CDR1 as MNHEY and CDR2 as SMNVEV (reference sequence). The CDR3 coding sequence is TGTGCCAGCAGTTTACTCGTAGGGCGAACTGAAGCTTTCTTT. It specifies CASSLLVGRTEAFF.

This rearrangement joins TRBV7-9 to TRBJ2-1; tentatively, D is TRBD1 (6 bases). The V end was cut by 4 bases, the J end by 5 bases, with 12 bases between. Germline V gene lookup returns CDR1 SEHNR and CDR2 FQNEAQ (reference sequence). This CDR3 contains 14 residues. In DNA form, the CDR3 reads TGTGCCAGCAGCTCCGGGACACAAAACAATGAGCAGTTCTTC. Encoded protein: CASSSGTQNNEQFF.

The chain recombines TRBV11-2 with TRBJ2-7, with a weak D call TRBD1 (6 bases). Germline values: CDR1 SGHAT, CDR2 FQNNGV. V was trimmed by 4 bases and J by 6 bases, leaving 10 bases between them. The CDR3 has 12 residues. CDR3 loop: CASSSTGSEQYF. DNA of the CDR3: TGTGCCAGCAGCTCCACAGGGTCCGAGCAGTACTTC.

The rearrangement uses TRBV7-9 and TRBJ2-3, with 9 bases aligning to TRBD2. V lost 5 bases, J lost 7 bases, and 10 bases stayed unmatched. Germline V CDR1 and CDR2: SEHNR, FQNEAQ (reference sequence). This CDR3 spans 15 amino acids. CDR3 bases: TGTGCCAGCAGCCTGGGGGCGGGAGGGCCGAATACGCAGTATTTT. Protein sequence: CASSLGAGGPNTQYF.

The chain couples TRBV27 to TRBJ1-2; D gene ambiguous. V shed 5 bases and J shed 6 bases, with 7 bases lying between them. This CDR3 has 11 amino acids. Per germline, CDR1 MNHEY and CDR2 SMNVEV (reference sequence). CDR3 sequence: CASSHGDGYTF. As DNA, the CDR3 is TGTGCCAGCAGTCATGGAGATGGCTACACCTTC.

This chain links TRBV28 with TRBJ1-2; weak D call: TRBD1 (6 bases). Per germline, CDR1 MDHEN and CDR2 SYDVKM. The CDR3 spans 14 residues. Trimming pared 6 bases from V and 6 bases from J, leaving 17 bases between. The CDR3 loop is CASSNPNREDGYTF. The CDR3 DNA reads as TGTGCCAGCAGCAACCCAAACAGGGAGGATGGCTACACCTTC.

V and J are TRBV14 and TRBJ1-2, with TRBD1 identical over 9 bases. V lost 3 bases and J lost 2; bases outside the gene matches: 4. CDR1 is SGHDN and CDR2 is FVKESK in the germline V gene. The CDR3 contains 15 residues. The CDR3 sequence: CASSQNRGLNYGYTF. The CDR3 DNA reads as TGTGCCAGCAGCCAGAACAGGGGGCTCAACTATGGCTACACCTTC.

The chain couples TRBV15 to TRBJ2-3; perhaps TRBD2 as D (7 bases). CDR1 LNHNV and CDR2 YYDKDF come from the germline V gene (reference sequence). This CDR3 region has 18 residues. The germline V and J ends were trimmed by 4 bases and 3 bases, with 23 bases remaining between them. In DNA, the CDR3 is TGTGCCACCAGCAAAAGCGGTGGCGGGGGCCGCCCGACAGATACGCAGTATTTT. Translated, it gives CATSKSGGGGRPTDTQYF.

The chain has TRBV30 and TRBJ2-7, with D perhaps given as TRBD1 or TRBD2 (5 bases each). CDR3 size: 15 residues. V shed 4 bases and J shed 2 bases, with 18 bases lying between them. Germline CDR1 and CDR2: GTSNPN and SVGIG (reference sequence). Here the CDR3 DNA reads TGTGCCTGGACTCGTCCGGGACCCATGACCTACGAGCAGTACTTC. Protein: CAWTRPGPMTYEQYF.